The T cell receptor (beta chain) described here comes from a study of OX40 agonist ivuxolimab in advanced cancers. Looking at the study overall: Ivuxolimab was an agonistic, fully human IgG2 monoclonal antibody directed against OX40 (CD134), a costimulatory receptor. Three dose-escalation patients achieved partial responses, one with hepatocellular carcinoma and two with cutaneous melanoma. The point of sequencing TCRbeta in the periphery was to test whether ivuxolimab changed TCR sequence diversity and drove clonal T-cell expansion. Intravenous ivuxolimab was administered to patients every 2 weeks at six dose levels: 0.01, 0.1, 0.3, 1.5, 3 and 10 mg/kg. A male proportion of roughly 80% and a mean age of approximately 55 years, ranging from about 23 to 79, were recorded for the dose-escalation cohort. Prior anti-PD-1, anti-PD-L1 or anti-CTLA-4 therapy was permitted, and 40% of dose-escalation patients had received checkpoint inhibitors. The paper covers the monotherapy dose-escalation part of the phase I ivuxolimab trial, which included N of about 51 patients. Of the roughly 51 patients in dose escalation, 19 had hepatocellular carcinoma, some 15 had melanoma, 9 had renal cell carcinoma and 9 had head and neck cancer.

Genomic DNA was extracted from sorted cells for sequencing of the TCRbeta CDR3 region. The immunoSEQ Assay was used for sequencing of TCRbeta CDR3 regions. TCRdb limited this immuneACCESS table to in-frame rearrangements with V and J called. A share of clones is missing; checked studies link under half to unresolved V genes, and the rest is unexplained. Present in this sample are 91,000 or so clones, about nine tenths of which were seen just once. Approximately 1.9% of the sample rests with the top ten. In the case of this clone: Its antigen has not been determined. No much larger clonotype is one base removed from it; base qualities were not supplied.

The CDR3 covers 15 residues, taking in both the cysteine and the phenylalanine. Of the read, only the CDR3 DNA is kept; its 45 bases are in frame from base 1. V has 5 bases trimmed and J has 4 bases trimmed; junction bases matching no gene number 9. According to the germline V gene, CDR1 reads SGHTA and CDR2 reads FQGTGA. The trial excluded patients who had a history of autoimmune disease or were on systemic immunosuppression. Peripheral blood for TCR sequencing was drawn from every dose cohort at baseline, at cycle 4 day 1 and at cycle 7 day 1. Samples were obtained from an open-label, multicenter, first-in-human phase I dose-escalation trial of ivuxolimab. Adults with locally advanced or metastatic head and neck squamous cell, hepatocellular, melanoma or renal cell carcinoma were enrolled in the trial. Before TCR sequencing, CD4+ T cells and CD8+ T cells were sorted from peripheral blood as separate populations.

Broader findings and caveats from the paper: Partial responders in the 0.1-3.0 mg/kg groups had among the lowest normalized peripheral clonal expansion, especially among CD8+ T cells. The antigen specificity of the peripheral T cells that underwent clonal expansion was not determined. Low levels of normalized T-cell clonal expansion were also seen in some nonresponding patients. After ivuxolimab, more expanded clones were found on average in CD8+ T cells than in CD4+ T cells. At doses of 0.1 to 3.0 mg/kg, clonal expansion of both CD4+ and CD8+ blood T cells was observed from baseline to week 6.

This receptor chain uses TRBV7-3 and TRBJ1-1; TRBD1 fits 8 bases in the junction. Sequences were derived from CD4+ or CD8+ T cells sorted from blood, sampled in a trial of the OX40 agonist ivuxolimab. The receptor was isolated from an adult with an advanced solid tumor such as melanoma, head and neck, liver or kidney cancer. The CDR3 sequence is CASSTGQGGSTEAFF. The DNA sequence is given as TGTGCCAGCAGCACCGGACAGGGTGGGAGCACTGAAGCTTTCTTT.